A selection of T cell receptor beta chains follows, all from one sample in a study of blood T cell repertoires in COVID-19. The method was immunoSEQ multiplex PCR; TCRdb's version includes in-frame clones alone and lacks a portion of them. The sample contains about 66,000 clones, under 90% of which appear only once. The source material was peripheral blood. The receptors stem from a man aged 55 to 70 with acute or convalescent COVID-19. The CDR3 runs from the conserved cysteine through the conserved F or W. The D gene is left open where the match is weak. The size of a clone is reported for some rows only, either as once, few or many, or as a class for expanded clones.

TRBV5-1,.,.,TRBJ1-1,CASSLGRAGGVSRAFF,TGCGCCAGCAGTCTGGGGAGGGCCGGCGGGGTAAGTCGGGCTTTCTTT
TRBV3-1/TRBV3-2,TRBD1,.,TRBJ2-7,CASSRRSYRGASSYEQYF,TGTGCCAGCAGCCGTCGGTCCTACAGGGGCGCGAGCTCCTACGAGCAGTACTTC
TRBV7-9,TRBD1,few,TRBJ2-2,CASSRRDRNWTGELFF,TGTGCCAGCAGCCGCCGGGACAGGAATTGGACCGGGGAGCTGTTTTTT
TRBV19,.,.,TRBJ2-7,CASRGLLVPEQYF,TGTGCCAGTAGGGGACTCCTAGTCCCCGAGCAGTACTTC
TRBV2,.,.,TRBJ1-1,CASSLQNTEAFF,TGTGCCAGCAGTTTACAGAACACTGAAGCTTTCTTT
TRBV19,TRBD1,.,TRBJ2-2,CASSGTASTGELFF,TGTGCCAGTAGCGGGACAGCAAGCACCGGGGAGCTGTTTTTT
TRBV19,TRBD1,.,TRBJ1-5,CASRSPGGGNQPQHF,TGTGCCAGTAGGTCCCCAGGGGGCGGCAATCAGCCCCAGCATTTT
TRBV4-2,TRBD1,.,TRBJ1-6,CASSQDYRGSRYSPLHF,TGTGCCAGCAGCCAAGATTACAGGGGATCTAGGTATTCACCCCTCCACTTT
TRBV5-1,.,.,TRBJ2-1,CASSPVGSSREQFF,TGCGCCAGCAGCCCCGTGGGGAGTTCGCGTGAGCAGTTCTTC
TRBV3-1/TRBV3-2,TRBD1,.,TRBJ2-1,CASSPPDRGDEQFF,TGTGCCAGCAGCCCCCCGGACAGGGGCGATGAGCAGTTCTTC
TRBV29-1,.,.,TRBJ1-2,CSVETGNYGYTF,TGCAGCGTGGAAACAGGGAACTATGGCTACACCTTC
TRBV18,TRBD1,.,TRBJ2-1,CASSRQGAVNEQFF,TGTGCCAGCTCCCGACAGGGGGCTGTGAATGAGCAGTTCTTC
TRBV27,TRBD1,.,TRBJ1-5,CASSLSGTVTQPQHF,TGTGCCAGCAGTTTATCCGGGACAGTCACTCAGCCCCAGCATTTT
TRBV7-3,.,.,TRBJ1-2,CASSLDRGNYGYTF,TGTGCCAGCAGCTTAGACCGGGGGAACTATGGCTACACCTTC
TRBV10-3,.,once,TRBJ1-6,CAISGGGGYNSPLHF,TGTGCCATCAGCGGGGGCGGGGGGTATAATTCACCCCTCCACTTT
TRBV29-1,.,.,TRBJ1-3,CSVEEWGAFSGNTIYF,TGCAGCGTTGAAGAATGGGGAGCGTTCTCTGGAAACACCATATATTTT
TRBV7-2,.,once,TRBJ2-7,CASSLVGGYEQYF,TGTGCCAGCAGCTTAGTCGGGGGCTACGAGCAGTACTTC
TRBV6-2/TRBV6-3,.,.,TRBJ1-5,CASSDRHNQPQHF,TGTGCCAGCAGTGACAGACACAATCAGCCCCAGCATTTT
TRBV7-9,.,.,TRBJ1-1,CASSLAVTEAFF,TGTGCCAGCAGCTTAGCGGTGACAGAAGCTTTCTTT
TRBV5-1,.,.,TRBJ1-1,CASSLALRTEGTEAFF,TGCGCCAGCAGCTTGGCACTGCGTACAGAGGGCACTGAAGCTTTCTTT
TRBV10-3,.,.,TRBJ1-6,CAIRQGGGPLHF,TGTGCCATCAGGCAGGGCGGTGGTCCCCTCCACTTT
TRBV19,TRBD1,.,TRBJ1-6,CASGEIRTGGNSPLHF,TGTGCCAGTGGAGAAATCCGGACAGGGGGCAATTCACCCCTCCACTTT
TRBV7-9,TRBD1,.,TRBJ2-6,CASSFPTGGAGANVLTF,TGTGCCAGCAGCTTCCCAACAGGGGGCGCCGGGGCCAACGTCCTGACTTTC
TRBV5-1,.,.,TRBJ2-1,CASSLVSGYNEQFF,TGCGCCAGCAGCTTGGTCAGCGGGTACAATGAGCAGTTCTTC
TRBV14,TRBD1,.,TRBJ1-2,CASSGSNFHRGLYGYTF,TGTGCCAGCAGCGGTTCGAACTTCCACAGGGGGCTTTATGGCTACACCTTC
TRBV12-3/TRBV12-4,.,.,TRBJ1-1,CASSLIGGGMSFF,TGTGCCAGCAGTTTAATCGGCGGGGGGATGTCTTTCTTT
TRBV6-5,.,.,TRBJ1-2,CASNQRVNYGYTF,TGTGCCAGCAATCAGAGGGTGAACTATGGCTACACCTTC
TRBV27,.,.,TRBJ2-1,CASSLPASGEQFF,TGTGCCAGCAGTTTACCAGCGTCGGGTGAGCAGTTCTTC
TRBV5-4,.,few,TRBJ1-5,CASSLGGQYNQPQHF,TGTGCCAGCAGCTTAGGAGGACAGTACAATCAGCCCCAGCATTTT
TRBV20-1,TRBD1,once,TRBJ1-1,CSASGGTEAFF,TGCAGTGCTTCAGGGGGGACTGAAGCTTTCTTT
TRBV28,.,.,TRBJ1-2,CASSHRGHDGYTF,TGTGCCAGCAGCCATCGGGGACATGATGGCTACACCTTC
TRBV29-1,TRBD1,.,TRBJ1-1,CSVVADRGTEAFF,TGCAGCGTTGTAGCGGACAGGGGCACTGAAGCTTTCTTT
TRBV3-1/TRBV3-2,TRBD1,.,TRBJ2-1,CASSRQGNEQFF,TGTGCCAGCAGCCGACAGGGGAATGAGCAGTTCTTC
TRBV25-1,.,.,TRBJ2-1,CASQDYNEQFF,TGTGCCTCACAGGATTACAATGAGCAGTTCTTC
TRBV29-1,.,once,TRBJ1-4,CSALGSGDEKLFF,TGCAGCGCCTTAGGGTCGGGAGATGAAAAACTGTTTTTT
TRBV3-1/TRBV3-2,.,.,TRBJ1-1,CASSQNPQAEAFF,TGTGCCAGCAGCCAAAACCCCCAGGCAGAAGCTTTCTTT
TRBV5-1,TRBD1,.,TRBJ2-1,CASSVGQGGNEQFF,TGCGCCAGCAGCGTGGGACAGGGGGGCAATGAGCAGTTCTTC